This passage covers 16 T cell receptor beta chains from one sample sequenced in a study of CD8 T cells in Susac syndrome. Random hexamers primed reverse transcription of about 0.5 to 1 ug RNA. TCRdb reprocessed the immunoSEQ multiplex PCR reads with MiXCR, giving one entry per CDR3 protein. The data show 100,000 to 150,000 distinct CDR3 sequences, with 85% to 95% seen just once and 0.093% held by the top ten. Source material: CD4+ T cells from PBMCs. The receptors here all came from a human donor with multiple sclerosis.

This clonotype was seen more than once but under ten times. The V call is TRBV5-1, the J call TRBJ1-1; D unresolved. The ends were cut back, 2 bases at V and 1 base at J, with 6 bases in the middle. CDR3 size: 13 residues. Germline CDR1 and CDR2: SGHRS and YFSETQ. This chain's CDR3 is CASSFRENTEAFF. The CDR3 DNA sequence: TGCGCCAGCAGCTTCCGGGAGAACACTGAAGCTTTCTTT.

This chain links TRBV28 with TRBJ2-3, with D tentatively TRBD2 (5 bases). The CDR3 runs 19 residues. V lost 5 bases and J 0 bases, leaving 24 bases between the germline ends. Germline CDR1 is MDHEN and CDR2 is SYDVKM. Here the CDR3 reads CASSVPFDEGPSSTDTQYF. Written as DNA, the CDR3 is TGTGCCAGCAGTGTACCCTTTGACGAGGGTCCCTCTAGCACAGATACGCAGTATTTT.

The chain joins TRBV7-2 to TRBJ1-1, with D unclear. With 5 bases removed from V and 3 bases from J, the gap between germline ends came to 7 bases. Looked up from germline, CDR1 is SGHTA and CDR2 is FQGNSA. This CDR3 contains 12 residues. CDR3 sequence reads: CASSLMDTEAFF. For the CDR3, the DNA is TGTGCCAGCAGCCTAATGGACACTGAAGCTTTCTTT.

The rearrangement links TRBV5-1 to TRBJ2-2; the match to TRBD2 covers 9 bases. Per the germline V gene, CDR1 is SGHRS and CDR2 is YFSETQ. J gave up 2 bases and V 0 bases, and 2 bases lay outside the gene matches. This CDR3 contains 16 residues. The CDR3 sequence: CASSLVAGANTGELFF. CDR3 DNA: TGCGCCAGCAGCTTGGTAGCGGGGGCCAACACCGGGGAGCTGTTTTTT.

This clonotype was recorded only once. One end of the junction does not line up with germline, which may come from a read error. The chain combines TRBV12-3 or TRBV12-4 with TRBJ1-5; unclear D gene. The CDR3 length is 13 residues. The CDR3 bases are TGTGCCAGCAGTCTGGACCGGGTGGAGCCACAGCATTTT. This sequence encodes CASSLDRVEPQHF.

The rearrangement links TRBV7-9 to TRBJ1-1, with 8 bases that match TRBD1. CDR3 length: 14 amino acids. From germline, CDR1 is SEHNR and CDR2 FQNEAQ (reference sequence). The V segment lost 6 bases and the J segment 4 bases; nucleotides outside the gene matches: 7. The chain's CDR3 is CASSRQGSGTEAFF. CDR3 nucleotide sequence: TGTGCCAGCAGTAGACAGGGGTCGGGCACTGAAGCTTTCTTT.

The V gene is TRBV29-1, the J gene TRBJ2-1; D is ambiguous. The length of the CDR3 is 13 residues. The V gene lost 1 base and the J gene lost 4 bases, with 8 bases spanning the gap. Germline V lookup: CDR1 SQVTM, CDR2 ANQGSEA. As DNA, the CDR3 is TGCAGCGTTGAAGGGCAGGAGTACAATGAGCAGTTCTTC. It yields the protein CSVEGQEYNEQFF.

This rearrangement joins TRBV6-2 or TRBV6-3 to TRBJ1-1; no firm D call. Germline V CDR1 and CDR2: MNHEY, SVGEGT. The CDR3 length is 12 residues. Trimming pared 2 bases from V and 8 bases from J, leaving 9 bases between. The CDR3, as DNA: TGTGCCAGCAGTTACGGTCTTACAGAAGCTTTCTTT. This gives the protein CASSYGLTEAFF.

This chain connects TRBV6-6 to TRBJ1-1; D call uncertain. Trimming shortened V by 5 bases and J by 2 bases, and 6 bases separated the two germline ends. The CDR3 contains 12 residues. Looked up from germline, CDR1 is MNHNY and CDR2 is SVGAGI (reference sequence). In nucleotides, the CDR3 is TGTGCCAGCAGTCGCCCCAACACTGAAGCTTTCTTT. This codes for CASSRPNTEAFF.

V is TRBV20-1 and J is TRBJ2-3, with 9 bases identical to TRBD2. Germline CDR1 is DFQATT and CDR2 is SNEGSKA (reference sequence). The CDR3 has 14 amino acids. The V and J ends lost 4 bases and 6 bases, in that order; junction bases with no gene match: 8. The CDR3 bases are TGCAGTGCTAATCCAGCGGGGGGCCCCGATACGCAGTATTTT. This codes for CSANPAGGPDTQYF.

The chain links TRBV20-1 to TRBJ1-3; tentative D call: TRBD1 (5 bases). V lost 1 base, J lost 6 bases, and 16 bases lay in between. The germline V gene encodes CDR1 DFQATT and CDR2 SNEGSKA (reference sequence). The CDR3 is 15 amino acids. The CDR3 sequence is CSARGQGGAENTIYF. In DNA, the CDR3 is TGCAGTGCTAGAGGGCAGGGAGGCGCTGAAAACACCATATATTTT.

The CDR3 protein is CASSEGRDRAPSGYTF. DNA of the CDR3: TGTGCCAGCAGTGAAGGGAGGGACAGGGCCCCCTCTGGCTACACCTTC. V and J are TRBV2 and TRBJ1-2; 9 nucleotides line up with TRBD1. Germline V gives CDR1 SNHLY, CDR2 FYNNEI. The CDR3 is 16 amino acids. Trimming took 1 base from V and 7 from J; bases not matched to a gene: 10.

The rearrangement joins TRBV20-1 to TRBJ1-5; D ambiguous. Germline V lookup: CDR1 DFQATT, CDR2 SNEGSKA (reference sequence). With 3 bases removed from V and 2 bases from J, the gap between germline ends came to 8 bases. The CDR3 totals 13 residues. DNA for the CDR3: TGCAGTGCTAGTTTTGGAGGCAATCAGCCCCAGCATTTT. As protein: CSASFGGNQPQHF.

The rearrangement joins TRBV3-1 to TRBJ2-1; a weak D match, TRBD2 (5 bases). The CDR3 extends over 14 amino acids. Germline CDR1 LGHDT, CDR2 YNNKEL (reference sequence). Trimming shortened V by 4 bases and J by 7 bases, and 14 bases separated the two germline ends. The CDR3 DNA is TGTGCCAGCAGCCCGCGGGCAGGCGGGAATGAGCAGTTCTTC. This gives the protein CASSPRAGGNEQFF.

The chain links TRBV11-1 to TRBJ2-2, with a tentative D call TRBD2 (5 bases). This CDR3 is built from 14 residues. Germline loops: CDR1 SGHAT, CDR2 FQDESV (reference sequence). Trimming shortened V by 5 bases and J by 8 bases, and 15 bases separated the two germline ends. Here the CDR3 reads CASSPRLNSGELFF. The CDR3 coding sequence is TGTGCCAGCAGCCCGAGACTAAATTCAGGGGAGCTGTTTTTT.

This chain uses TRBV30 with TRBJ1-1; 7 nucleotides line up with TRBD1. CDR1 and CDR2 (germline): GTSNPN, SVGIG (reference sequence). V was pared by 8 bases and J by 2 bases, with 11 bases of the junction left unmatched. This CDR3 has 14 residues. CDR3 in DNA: TGTGCCGGTCGTATAGGGACAGTTAACACTGAAGCTTTCTTT. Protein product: CAGRIGTVNTEAFF.